The rows below give T cell receptor beta chains drawn from one sample of a study of blood T cell repertoires in COVID-19. Assay: immunoSEQ multiplex PCR; the TCRdb copy retains only in-frame clones and omits some. The sample has under 200,000 clones; approximately 80% are singletons. Sample: peripheral blood. These receptors originate from a woman over 75 with COVID-19, enrolled during active disease. Both conserved end residues are part of each CDR3. The D gene is left open where the match is weak. The size entry is marked missing in some rows and otherwise reads once, few, many or a size class.

V: TRBV7-6
size: few
D: NA
J: TRBJ2-1
length: 15
CDR3: CASIPGVGFNDEQFF
DNA: TGTGCCAGCATCCCCGGGGTGGGTTTTAACGATGAGCAGTTCTTC

V: TRBV28
size: once
D: NA
J: TRBJ1-2
length: 13
CDR3: CASSPGRGYGYTF
DNA: TGTGCCAGCAGTCCCGGACGGGGATATGGCTACACCTTC

V: TRBV4-1
size: NA
D: NA
J: TRBJ1-2
length: 14
CDR3: CASSQDPLNYGYTF
DNA: TGCGCCAGCAGCCAAGATCCGTTGAACTATGGCTACACCTTC

V: TRBV19
size: NA
D: TRBD2
J: TRBJ2-7
length: 13
CDR3: CASREGLVYEQYF
DNA: TGTGCCAGCCGGGAGGGACTAGTCTACGAGCAGTACTTC

V: TRBV11-1
size: NA
D: NA
J: TRBJ1-1
length: 15
CDR3: CASSSLDSLNTEAFF
DNA: TGTGCCAGCAGCTCATTGGACAGCCTGAACACTGAAGCTTTCTTT

V: TRBV6-5
size: NA
D: NA
J: TRBJ1-6
length: 14
CDR3: CASSPWRKDSPLHF
DNA: TGTGCCAGCAGCCCGTGGAGGAAGGATTCACCCCTCCACTTT

V: TRBV6-6
size: NA
D: TRBD1
J: TRBJ1-1
length: 14
CDR3: CASRSDRMIIEAFF
DNA: TGTGCCAGCAGATCGGACAGGATGATCATTGAAGCTTTCTTT

V: TRBV4-2
size: once
D: TRBD1
J: TRBJ1-2
length: 16
CDR3: CASSQAGGLSAYGYTF
DNA: TGTGCCAGCAGCCAGGCAGGGGGCCTCTCTGCCTATGGCTACACCTTC

V: TRBV7-9
size: NA
D: TRBD1
J: TRBJ2-4
length: 12
CDR3: CASSATGTGVYF
DNA: TGTGCCAGCAGCGCCACCGGGACAGGGGTATACTTC

V: TRBV4-1
size: few
D: NA
J: TRBJ1-6
length: 17
CDR3: CASSQFSGAKLNSPLHF
DNA: TGCGCCAGCAGCCAATTCTCAGGGGCTAAACTTAATTCACCCCTCCACTTT

V: TRBV19
size: few
D: NA
J: TRBJ1-1
length: 13
CDR3: CASSLFLNTEAFF
DNA: TGTGCCAGTAGTCTTTTTTTGAACACTGAAGCTTTCTTT

V: TRBV5-1
size: NA
D: TRBD2
J: TRBJ2-5
length: 14
CDR3: CASSPSGGGETQYF
DNA: TGCGCCAGCAGCCCTAGCGGGGGTGGAGAGACCCAGTACTTC

V: TRBV5-1
size: NA
D: NA
J: TRBJ2-3
length: 14
CDR3: CASSLSPLIDTQYF
DNA: TGCGCCAGCAGCCTATCGCCCTTGATAGATACGCAGTATTTT

V: TRBV5-1
size: NA
D: NA
J: TRBJ1-1
length: 18
CDR3: CASSQGRSGKSMNTEAFF
DNA: TGCGCCAGCAGCCAGGGGAGAAGTGGAAAGTCAATGAACACTGAAGCTTTCTTT

V: TRBV5-1
size: NA
D: TRBD2
J: TRBJ2-7
length: 14
CDR3: CASRRGESSYEQYF
DNA: TGCGCCAGCAGACGGGGGGAGAGCTCCTACGAGCAGTACTTC

V: TRBV6-2/TRBV6-3
size: few
D: NA
J: TRBJ1-1
length: 11
CDR3: CASSLGTEAFF
DNA: TGTGCCAGCAGTCTAGGTACTGAAGCTTTCTTT

V: TRBV28
size: few
D: NA
J: TRBJ1-2
length: 12
CDR3: CASSLLSYGYTF
DNA: TGTGCCAGCAGTCTCCTGAGCTATGGCTACACCTTC

V: TRBV6-1
size: NA
D: TRBD2
J: TRBJ2-1
length: 13
CDR3: CASKLAGGSEQFF
DNA: TGTGCCAGCAAACTAGCGGGAGGAAGTGAGCAGTTCTTC

V: TRBV5-5
size: NA
D: NA
J: TRBJ1-5
length: 17
CDR3: CASSAGAGAVRNQPQHF
DNA: TGTGCCAGCAGCGCGGGGGCGGGGGCGGTGAGGAATCAGCCCCAGCATTTT

V: TRBV15
size: NA
D: NA
J: TRBJ1-1
length: 13
CDR3: CATSRDRVTEAFF
DNA: TGTGCCACCAGCAGAGATCGTGTGACTGAAGCTTTCTTT

V: TRBV5-1
size: NA
D: TRBD2
J: TRBJ2-5
length: 17
CDR3: CASSLNPAGAPQETQYF
DNA: TGCGCCAGCAGCTTGAATCCAGCGGGAGCCCCTCAAGAGACCCAGTACTTC

V: TRBV5-1
size: NA
D: NA
J: TRBJ1-3
length: 15
CDR3: CASSLSTGSGNTIYF
DNA: TGCGCCAGCAGCTTGTCGACAGGCTCTGGAAACACCATATATTTT